This is a list of T cell receptor beta chains from one sample in a study of identical twins. TCRdb re-called the 5' RACE reads with MiXCR, one entry per CDR3 protein. The sample holds roughly 1.6 million distinct CDR3 sequences, under 35% seen once. Material for sequencing was cord blood. The source of these receptors is a newborn girl in good health. The CDR3 runs from the conserved cysteine through the conserved F or W. The D gene is left open where the match is weak. The listing skips clone size in some rows; elsewhere it reads once, few, many or a size class.

DNA | CDR3 | J | length | V | size | D
TGCAGCGTTGAACGGGCTTACAATGAGCAGTTCTTC | CSVERAYNEQFF | TRBJ2-1 | 12 | TRBV29-1 | few | NA
TGTGCCAGCAGTTTTAGGACAGGGAGGGATACGCAGTATTTT | CASSFRTGRDTQYF | TRBJ2-3 | 14 | TRBV27 | few | TRBD1
TGTGCCAGCAGTGAAGCACCATACATAACAGGGCAAGAGACCCAGTACTTC | CASSEAPYITGQETQYF | TRBJ2-5 | 17 | TRBV6-1 | NA | NA
TGTGCCAGCAGTGTGGGACTAGCAGCTCTCTCCTACAATGAGCAGTACTTC | CASSVGLAALSYNEQYF | TRBJ2-7 | 17 | TRBV2 | NA | TRBD2
TGTGCCAGCAGTTACTCGTTGGGGGTAGGGGGCTACACCTTC | CASSYSLGVGGYTF | TRBJ1-2 | 14 | TRBV6-6 | NA | NA
TGTGCCAGCAGTTTCCGCACAGATGCGCAGTATTTT | CASSFRTDAQYF | TRBJ2-3 | 12 | TRBV12-3/TRBV12-4 | NA | NA
TGTGCCAGCATGCGGAGACAGGGAGAAAATCAGCCCCAGCATTTT | CASMRRQGENQPQHF | TRBJ1-5 | 15 | TRBV2 | NA | TRBD1
TGTGCCAGCAGCTCCCGGGGGAGTGAGCAGTTCTTC | CASSSRGSEQFF | TRBJ2-1 | 12 | TRBV7-8 | NA | NA
TGTGCCACCGGGGTCTCCTACGAGCAGTACTTC | CATGVSYEQYF | TRBJ2-7 | 11 | TRBV28 | NA | NA
TGTGCCAGCAGTTATCGGAGCCCAATGAACACTGAAGCTTTCTTT | CASSYRSPMNTEAFF | TRBJ1-1 | 15 | TRBV6-8 | NA | NA
TGTGCCAGCAGCAAACTAGCGGGAGCCCTCACCTACGAGCAGTACTTC | CASSKLAGALTYEQYF | TRBJ2-7 | 16 | TRBV5-6 | NA | TRBD2
TGCAGTGCTAGTTGGCGGGGGAGGGATACGCAGTATTTT | CSASWRGRDTQYF | TRBJ2-3 | 13 | TRBV20-1 | NA | TRBD2
TGTGCCAGCAGTTTATATGGGGGAAGACGAAGCACCTTATATTTT | CASSLYGGRRSTLYF | TRBJ1-3 | 15 | TRBV28 | NA | NA
TGTGCCAGCAGCCCTCTAGCGGATCCGTCCTACAATGAGCAGTTCTTC | CASSPLADPSYNEQFF | TRBJ2-1 | 16 | TRBV7-8 | NA | TRBD2
TGCAGTGCTAGGAGGGGGAACCCTGAAGCTTTCTTT | CSARRGNPEAFF | TRBJ1-1 | 12 | TRBV20-1 | NA | NA
TGTGCCAGCTCATCTCTAGCCAGGCTAGCGATTGATGAGCAGTTCTTC | CASSSLARLAIDEQFF | TRBJ2-1 | 16 | TRBV18 | NA | NA